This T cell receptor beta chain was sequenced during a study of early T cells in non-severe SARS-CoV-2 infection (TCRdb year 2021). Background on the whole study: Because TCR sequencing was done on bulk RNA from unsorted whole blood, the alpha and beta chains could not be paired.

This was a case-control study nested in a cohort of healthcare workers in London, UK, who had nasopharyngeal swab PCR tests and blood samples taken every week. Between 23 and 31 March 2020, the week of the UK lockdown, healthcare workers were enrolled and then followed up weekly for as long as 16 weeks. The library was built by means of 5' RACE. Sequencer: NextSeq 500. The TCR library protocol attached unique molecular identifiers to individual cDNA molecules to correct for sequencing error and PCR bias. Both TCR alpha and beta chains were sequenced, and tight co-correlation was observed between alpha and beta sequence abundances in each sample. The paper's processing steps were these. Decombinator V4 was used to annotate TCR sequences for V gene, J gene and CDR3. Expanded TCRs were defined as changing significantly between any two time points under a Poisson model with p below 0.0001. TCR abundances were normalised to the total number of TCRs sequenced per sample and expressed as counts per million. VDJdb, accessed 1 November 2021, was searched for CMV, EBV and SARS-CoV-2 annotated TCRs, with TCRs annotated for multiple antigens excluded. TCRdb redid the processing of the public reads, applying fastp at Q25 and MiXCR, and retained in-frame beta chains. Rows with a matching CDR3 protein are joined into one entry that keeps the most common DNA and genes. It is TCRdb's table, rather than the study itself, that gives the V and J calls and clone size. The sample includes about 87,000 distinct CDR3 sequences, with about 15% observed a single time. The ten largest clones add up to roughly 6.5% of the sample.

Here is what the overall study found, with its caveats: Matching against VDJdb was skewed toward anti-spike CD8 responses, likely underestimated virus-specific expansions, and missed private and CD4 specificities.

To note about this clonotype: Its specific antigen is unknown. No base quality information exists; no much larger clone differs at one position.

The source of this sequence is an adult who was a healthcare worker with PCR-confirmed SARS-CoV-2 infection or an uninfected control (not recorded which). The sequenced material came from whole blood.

The CDR3 loop reads CSARVGGAYEQYF. The DNA sequence is given as TGCAGTGCTAGAGTAGGGGGGGCCTACGAGCAGTACTTC. Rearrangement joined TRBV20-1 to TRBJ2-7; TRBD2 is a possible D gene, resting on 7 matching bases. Trimming at the junction amounts to 1 base on V and 2 bases on J, and the germline ends lie 9 bases apart. As encoded in the germline V gene (reference sequence), CDR1 is DFQATT while CDR2 is SNEGSKA. The CDR3 sequence holds 13 residues, the cysteine and phenylalanine included. This entry keeps only the CDR3 DNA: 39 bases, framed from base 1.